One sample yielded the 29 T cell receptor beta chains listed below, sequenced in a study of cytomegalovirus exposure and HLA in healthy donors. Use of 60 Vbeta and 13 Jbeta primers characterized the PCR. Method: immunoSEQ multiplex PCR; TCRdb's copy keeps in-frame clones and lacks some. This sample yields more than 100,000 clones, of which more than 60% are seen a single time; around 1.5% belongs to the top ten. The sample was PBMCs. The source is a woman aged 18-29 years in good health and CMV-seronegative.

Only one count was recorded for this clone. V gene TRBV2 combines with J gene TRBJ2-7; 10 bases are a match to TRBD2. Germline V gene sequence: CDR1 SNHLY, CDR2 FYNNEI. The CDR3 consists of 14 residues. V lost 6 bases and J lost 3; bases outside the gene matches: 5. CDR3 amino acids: CASSWTSGDYEQYF. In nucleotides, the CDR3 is TGTGCCAGCAGCTGGACTAGCGGAGACTACGAGCAGTACTTC.

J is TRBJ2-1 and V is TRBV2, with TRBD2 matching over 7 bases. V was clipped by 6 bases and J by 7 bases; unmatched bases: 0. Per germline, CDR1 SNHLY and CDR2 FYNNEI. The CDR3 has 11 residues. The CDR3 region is CASRRGNEQFF. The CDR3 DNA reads TGTGCCAGCAGGCGGGGGAATGAGCAGTTCTTC.

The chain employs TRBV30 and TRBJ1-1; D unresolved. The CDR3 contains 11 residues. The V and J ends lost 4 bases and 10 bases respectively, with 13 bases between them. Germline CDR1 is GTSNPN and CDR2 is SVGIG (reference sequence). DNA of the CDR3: TGTGCCTGGACGGTTTCTAGCAGAGCTTTCTTT. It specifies CAWTVSSRAFF.

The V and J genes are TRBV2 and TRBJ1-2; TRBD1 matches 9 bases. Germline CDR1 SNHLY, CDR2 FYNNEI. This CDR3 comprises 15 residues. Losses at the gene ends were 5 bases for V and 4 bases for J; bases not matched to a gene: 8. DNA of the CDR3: TGTGCCAGCAGTTCCGGGACAGGGATTAGCTATGGCTACACCTTC. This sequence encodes CASSSGTGISYGYTF.

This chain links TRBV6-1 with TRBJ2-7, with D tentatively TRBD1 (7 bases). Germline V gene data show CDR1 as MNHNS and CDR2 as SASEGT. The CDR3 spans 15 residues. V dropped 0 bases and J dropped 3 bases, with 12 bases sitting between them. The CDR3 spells CASSEAAGQFYEQYF. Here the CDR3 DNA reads TGTGCCAGCAGTGAAGCTGCGGGACAGTTCTACGAGCAGTACTTC.

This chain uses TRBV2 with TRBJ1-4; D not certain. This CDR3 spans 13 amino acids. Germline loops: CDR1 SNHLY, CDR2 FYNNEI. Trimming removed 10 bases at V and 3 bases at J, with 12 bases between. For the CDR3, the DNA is TGTGCCACCACGGGGAACCCTAATGAAAAACTGTTTTTT. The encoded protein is CATTGNPNEKLFF.

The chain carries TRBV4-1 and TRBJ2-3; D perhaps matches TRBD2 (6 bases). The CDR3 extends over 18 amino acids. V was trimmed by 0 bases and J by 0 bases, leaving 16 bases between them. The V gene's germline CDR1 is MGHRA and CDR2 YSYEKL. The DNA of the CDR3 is TGCGCCAGCAGCCAAGATCCGCTAAGTGGGACTAGCACAGATACGCAGTATTTT. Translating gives CASSQDPLSGTSTDTQYF.

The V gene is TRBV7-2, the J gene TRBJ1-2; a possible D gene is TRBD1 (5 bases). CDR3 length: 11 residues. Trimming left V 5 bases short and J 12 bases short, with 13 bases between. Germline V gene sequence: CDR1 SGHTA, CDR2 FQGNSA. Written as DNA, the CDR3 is TGTGCCAGCAGCCCGGGGGAGGGGCACACCTTC. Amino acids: CASSPGEGHTF.

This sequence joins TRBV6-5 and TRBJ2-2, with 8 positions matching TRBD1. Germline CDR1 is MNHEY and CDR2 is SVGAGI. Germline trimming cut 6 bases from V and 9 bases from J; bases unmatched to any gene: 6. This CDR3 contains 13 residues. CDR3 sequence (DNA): TGTGCCAGCAGCCTTTCAGGGGGCAGGGAGCTGTTTTTT. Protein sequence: CASSLSGGRELFF.

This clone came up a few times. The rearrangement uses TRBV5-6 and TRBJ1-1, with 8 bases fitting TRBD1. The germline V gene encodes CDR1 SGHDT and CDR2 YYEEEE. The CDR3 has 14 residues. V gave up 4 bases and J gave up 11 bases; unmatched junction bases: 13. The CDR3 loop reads CASSDGRATGVAFF. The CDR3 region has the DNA TGTGCCAGCAGCGATGGGAGGGCGACAGGGGTTGCTTTCTTT.

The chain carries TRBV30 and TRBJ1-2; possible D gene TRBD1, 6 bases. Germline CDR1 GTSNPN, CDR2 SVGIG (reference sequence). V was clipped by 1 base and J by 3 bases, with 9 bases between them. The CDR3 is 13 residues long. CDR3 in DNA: TGTGCCTGGAGTGACCCAGGGGACTATGGCTACACCTTC. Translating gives CAWSDPGDYGYTF.

CDR3 DNA sequence: TGTGCCATCAGTGGTGGACAGGGAGGGAATGAAAAACTGTTTTTT. Its translation: CAISGGQGGNEKLFF. This chain uses TRBV10-3 with TRBJ1-4, with TRBD1 matching 8 bases. V was clipped by 4 bases and J by 5 bases; unmatched bases: 6. Germline CDR1 and CDR2: ENHRY and SYGVKD. The length of the CDR3 is 15 residues.

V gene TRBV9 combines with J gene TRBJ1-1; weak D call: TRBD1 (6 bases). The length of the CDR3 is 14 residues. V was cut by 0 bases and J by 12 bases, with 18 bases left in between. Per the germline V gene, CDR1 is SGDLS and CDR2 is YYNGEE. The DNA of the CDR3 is TGTGCCAGCAGCGTAGGGGGGGGCGTTGGGAAAACTTTCTTT. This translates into CASSVGGGVGKTFF.

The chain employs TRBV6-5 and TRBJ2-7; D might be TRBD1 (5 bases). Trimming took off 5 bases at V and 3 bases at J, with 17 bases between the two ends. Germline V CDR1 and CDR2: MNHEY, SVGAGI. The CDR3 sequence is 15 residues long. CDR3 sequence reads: CASSREGALVYEQYF. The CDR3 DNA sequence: TGTGCCAGCAGTCGAGAAGGGGCCCTCGTCTACGAGCAGTACTTC.

CDR3 bases: TGTGCCAGCAGACCTCAACGGGGGTCGGCGGTTGGCTACACCTTC. This gives the protein CASRPQRGSAVGYTF. The chain links TRBV27 to TRBJ1-2; perhaps TRBD1 as D (5 bases). Looked up from germline, CDR1 is MNHEY and CDR2 is SMNVEV (reference sequence). V gave up 6 bases and J gave up 7 bases, with 21 bases separating them. This CDR3 is 15 amino acids long.

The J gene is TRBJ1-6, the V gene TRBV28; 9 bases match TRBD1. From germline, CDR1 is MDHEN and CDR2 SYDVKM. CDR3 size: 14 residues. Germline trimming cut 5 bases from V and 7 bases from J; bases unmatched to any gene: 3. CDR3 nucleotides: TGTGCCAGCAGTACCGGGACAGGGAATTCACCCCTCCACTTT. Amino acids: CASSTGTGNSPLHF.

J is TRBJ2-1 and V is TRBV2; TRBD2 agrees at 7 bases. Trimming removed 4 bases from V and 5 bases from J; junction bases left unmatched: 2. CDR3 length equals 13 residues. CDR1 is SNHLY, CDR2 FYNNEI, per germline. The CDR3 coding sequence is TGTGCCAGCAGTGCGGGGGGAAACAATGAGCAGTTCTTC. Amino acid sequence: CASSAGGNNEQFF. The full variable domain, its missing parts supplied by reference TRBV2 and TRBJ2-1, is EPEVTQTPSHQVTQMGQEVILRCVPISNHLYFYWYRQILGQKVEFLVSFYNNEISEKSEIFDDQFSVERPDGSNFTLKIRSTKLEDSAMYFCASSAGGNNEQFFGPGTRLTVL.

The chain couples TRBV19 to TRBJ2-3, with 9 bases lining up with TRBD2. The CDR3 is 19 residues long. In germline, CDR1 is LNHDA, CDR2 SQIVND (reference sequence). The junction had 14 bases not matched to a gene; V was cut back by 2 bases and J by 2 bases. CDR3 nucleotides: TGTGCCAGTAGTATACCGCCGTTTGGGCTAGCGGGAATCACAGATACGCAGTATTTT. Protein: CASSIPPFGLAGITDTQYF.

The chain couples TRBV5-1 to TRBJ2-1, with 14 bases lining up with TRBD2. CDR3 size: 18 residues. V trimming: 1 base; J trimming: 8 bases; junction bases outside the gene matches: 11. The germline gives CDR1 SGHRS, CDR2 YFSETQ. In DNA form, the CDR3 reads TGCGCCAGCAGCTTGTTGGGACTAGCGGGAGCTTTCAGGGATGAGCAGTTCTTC. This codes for CASSLLGLAGAFRDEQFF. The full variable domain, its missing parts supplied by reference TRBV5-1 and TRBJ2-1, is KAGVTQTPRYLIKTRGQQVTLSCSPISGHRSVSWYQQTPGQGLQFLFEYFSETQRNKGNFPGRFSGRQFSNSRSEMNVSTLELGDSALYLCASSLLGLAGAFRDEQFFGPGTRLTVL.

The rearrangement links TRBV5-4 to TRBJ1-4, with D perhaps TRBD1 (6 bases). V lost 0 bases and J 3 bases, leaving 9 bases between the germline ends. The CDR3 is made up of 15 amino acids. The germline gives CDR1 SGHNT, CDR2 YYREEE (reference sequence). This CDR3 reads CASSLAGAANEKLFF. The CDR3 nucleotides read TGTGCCAGCAGCTTGGCAGGGGCCGCTAATGAAAAACTGTTTTTT.

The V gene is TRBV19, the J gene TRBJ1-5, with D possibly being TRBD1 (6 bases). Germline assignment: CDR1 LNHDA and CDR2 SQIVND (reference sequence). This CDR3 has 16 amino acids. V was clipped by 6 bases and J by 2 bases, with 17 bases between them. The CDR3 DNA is TGTGCCAGTAGCCGTCCCCCAGGGGTCGGCAATCAGCCCCAGCATTTT. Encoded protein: CASSRPPGVGNQPQHF. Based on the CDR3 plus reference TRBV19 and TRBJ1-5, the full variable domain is DGGITQSPKYLFRKEGQNVTLSCEQNLNHDAMYWYRQDPGQGLRLIYYSQIVNDFQKGDIAEGYSVSREKKESFPLTVTSAQKNPTAFYLCASSRPPGVGNQPQHFGDGTRLSIL.

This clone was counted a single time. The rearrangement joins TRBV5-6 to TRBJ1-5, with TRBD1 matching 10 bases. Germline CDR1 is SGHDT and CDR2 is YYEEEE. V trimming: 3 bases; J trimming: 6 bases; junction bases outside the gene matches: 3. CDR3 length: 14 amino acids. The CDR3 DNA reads TGTGCCAGCAGCTCAGGGACAGGGGCTCAGCCCCAGCATTTT. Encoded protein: CASSSGTGAQPQHF.

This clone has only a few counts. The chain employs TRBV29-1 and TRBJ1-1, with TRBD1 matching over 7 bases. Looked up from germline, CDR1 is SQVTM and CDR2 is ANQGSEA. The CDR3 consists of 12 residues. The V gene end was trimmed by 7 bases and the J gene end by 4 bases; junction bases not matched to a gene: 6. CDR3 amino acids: CSAGGVVTEAFF. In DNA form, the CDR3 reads TGCAGCGCAGGGGGAGTAGTCACTGAAGCTTTCTTT.

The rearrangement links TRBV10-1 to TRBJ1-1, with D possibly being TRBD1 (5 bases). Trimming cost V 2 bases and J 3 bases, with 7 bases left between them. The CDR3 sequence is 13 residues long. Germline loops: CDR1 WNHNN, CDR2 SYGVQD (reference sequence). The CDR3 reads CASSETGDTEAFF. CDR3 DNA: TGCGCCAGCAGTGAGACGGGGGACACTGAAGCTTTCTTT.

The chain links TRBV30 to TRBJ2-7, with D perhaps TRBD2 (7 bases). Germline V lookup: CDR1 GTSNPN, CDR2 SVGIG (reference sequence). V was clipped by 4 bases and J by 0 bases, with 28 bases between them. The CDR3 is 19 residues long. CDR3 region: CAWTEVRGRVGPDSYEQYF. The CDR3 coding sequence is TGTGCCTGGACCGAGGTGAGGGGGAGGGTAGGCCCCGACTCCTACGAGCAGTACTTC.

The DNA of the CDR3 is TGTGCCAGCAGCTTTCCGGGACTAGCGGGAGGTAGTGGAGGGGAGCTGTTTTTT. Translating gives CASSFPGLAGGSGGELFF. The chain combines TRBV11-2 with TRBJ2-2, with 15 bases matching TRBD2. From germline, CDR1 is SGHAT and CDR2 FQNNGV. V gave up 3 bases and J gave up 8 bases; unmatched junction bases: 10. CDR3 length equals 18 residues. Combining the CDR3 with reference TRBV11-2 and TRBJ2-2 gives the whole variable domain EAGVAQSPRYKIIEKRQSVAFWCNPISGHATLYWYQQILGQGPKLLIQFQNNGVVDDSQLPKDRFSAERLKGVDSTLKIQPAKLEDSAVYLCASSFPGLAGGSGGELFFGEGSRLTVL.

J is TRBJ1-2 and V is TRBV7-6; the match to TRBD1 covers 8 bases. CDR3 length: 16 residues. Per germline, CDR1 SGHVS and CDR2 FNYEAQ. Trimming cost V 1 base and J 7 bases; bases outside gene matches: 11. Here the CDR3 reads CASSLEARGLFGGYTF. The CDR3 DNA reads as TGTGCCAGCAGCTTAGAGGCCAGGGGGCTTTTTGGTGGCTACACCTTC.

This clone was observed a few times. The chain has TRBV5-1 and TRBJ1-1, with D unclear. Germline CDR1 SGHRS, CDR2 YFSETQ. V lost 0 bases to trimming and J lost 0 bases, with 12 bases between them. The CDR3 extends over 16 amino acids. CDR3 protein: CASSLDQQFMNTEAFF. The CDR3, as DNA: TGCGCCAGCAGCTTGGACCAACAGTTCATGAACACTGAAGCTTTCTTT.

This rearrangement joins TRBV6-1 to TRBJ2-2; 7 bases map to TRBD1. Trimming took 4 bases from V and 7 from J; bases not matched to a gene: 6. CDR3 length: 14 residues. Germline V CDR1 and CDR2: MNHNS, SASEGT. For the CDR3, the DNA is TGTGCCAGCAGTGGACAGGGATGGGTCGGGGAGCTGTTTTTT. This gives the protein CASSGQGWVGELFF.